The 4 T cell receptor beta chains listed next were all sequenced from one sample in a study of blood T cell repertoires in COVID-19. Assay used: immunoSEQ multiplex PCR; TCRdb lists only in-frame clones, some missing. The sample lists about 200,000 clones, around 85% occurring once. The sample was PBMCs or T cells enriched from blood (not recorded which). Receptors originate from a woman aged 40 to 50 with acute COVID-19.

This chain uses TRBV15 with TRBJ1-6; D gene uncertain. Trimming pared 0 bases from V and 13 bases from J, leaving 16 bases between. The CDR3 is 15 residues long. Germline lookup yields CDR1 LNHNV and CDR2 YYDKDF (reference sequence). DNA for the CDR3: TGTGCCACCAGCAGAGATGGTGATCCCGGGGTCCCCCTCCACTTT. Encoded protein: CATSRDGDPGVPLHF.

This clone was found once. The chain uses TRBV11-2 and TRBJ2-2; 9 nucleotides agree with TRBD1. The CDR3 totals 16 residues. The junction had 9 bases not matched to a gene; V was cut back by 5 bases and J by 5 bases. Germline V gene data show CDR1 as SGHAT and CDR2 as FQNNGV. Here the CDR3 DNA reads TGTGCCAGCAGCACCGGGGGACAGGGCGGTACCGGGGAGCTGTTTTTT. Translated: CASSTGGQGGTGELFF.

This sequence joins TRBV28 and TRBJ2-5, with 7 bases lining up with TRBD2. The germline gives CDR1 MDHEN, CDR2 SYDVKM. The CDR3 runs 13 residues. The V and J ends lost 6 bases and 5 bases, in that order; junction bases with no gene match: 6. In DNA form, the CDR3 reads TGTGCCAGCAGGAAAACTAGCGCGGAGACCCAGTACTTC. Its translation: CASRKTSAETQYF.

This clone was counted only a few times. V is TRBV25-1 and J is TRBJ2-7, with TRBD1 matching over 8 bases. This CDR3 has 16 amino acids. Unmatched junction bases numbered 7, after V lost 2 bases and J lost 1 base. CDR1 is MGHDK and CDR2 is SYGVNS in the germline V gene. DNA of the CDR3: TGTGCCAGCAGTGAACGACCAGGGGGCAGGTCCTACGAGCAGTACTTC. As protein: CASSERPGGRSYEQYF.